A selection of T cell receptor beta chains follows, all from one sample in a study of monozygotic twins with inflammatory bowel disease. TCRdb reworked the 5' RACE reads into one entry per CDR3 protein, no DNA. The table for this sample gives about 350,000 distinct CDR3 sequences. Sample: blood. All receptors come from a human donor with ulcerative colitis or Crohn's disease, or a healthy co-twin of an affected twin (not recorded which). CDR3s include the opening cysteine and the closing phenylalanine or tryptophan.

v_gene	j_gene	CDR3aa
TRBV29-1	TRBJ2-5	CSVERAEQTQYF
TRBV6-5	TRBJ1-1	CASSYNEGGNTEAFF
TRBV27	TRBJ2-5	CASSLVGTQETQYF
TRBV6-4	TRBJ2-2	CASSLQLRGLGLGRNTGELFF
TRBV28	TRBJ2-7	CASSFRGTGGYEQYF
TRBV7-9	TRBJ1-6	CASSPRAQGRYNSPLHF
TRBV18	TRBJ1-5	CASSPPEGQGIQPQHF
TRBV25-1	TRBJ1-5	CASSEFGGQPQHF
TRBV13	TRBJ1-2	CASSFGPGQSGYTF
TRBV12-3/TRBV12-4	TRBJ2-6	CASTQRGTGANVLTF
TRBV5-8	TRBJ2-1	CASSPVSNEQFF
TRBV11-2	TRBJ1-2	CASSPFDGYGYTF
TRBV6-6	TRBJ2-1	CASSKLVYEQFF
TRBV9	TRBJ2-1	CASSVLGEVIYNEQFF
TRBV12-3/TRBV12-4	TRBJ2-7	CASSEPTGGTYEQYF
TRBV5-1	TRBJ2-7	CASSLADTGISYEQYF
TRBV3-1	TRBJ2-4	CASSQGFMYIQYF
TRBV7-2	TRBJ2-3	CASSRERGGLVTDTQYF
TRBV7-2	TRBJ2-2	CASSKGQGHTGELFF
TRBV6-5	TRBJ2-1	CASSYSTAGGPNEQFF
TRBV5-1	TRBJ1-4	CASSLDLNLREKLFF
TRBV11-2	TRBJ2-7	CASSLVGYYEQYF
TRBV19	TRBJ2-2	CASSIYPSTGELFF
TRBV20-1	TRBJ2-2	CSARDPRGTNTGELFF
TRBV20-1	TRBJ1-3	CSARPRSAGNTIYF
TRBV5-1	TRBJ1-5	CASSLGSRGQPQHF
TRBV20-1	TRBJ2-7	CSAAAGTSSYEQYF
TRBV5-1	TRBJ2-1	CASWRAGGGNNEQFF
TRBV6-1	TRBJ1-1	CASSGGATANTEAFF
TRBV20-1	TRBJ2-3	CSAIPGLAVKPVDTQYF
TRBV7-8	TRBJ2-2	CASSLEPDRGNTGELFF
TRBV19	TRBJ2-1	CASRALASGGWQFF
TRBV5-4	TRBJ2-5	CASSIPSGRKETQYF
TRBV19	TRBJ2-3	CASSMGLAADTQYF
TRBV2	TRBJ2-2	CASSATGGEDTGELFF
TRBV7-8	TRBJ2-2	CASSSPQEMNTGELFF
TRBV7-8	TRBJ1-2	CASSPRVGQGRYGYTF
TRBV5-4	TRBJ2-7	CASSLGGTYSYEQYF
TRBV9	TRBJ2-5	CASSGTVPQETQYF
TRBV14	TRBJ2-1	CASSQNSGNNEQFF
TRBV15	TRBJ2-3	CATSRDTGGPDTQYF
TRBV19	TRBJ1-2	CASSFRDRVLYGYTF
TRBV6-5	TRBJ2-1	CASSPLGGSGNNEQFF
TRBV12-3/TRBV12-4	TRBJ1-2	CASSLDGTPLYGYTF
TRBV11-2	TRBJ2-5	CASSLDSGRASETQYF
TRBV27	TRBJ2-6	CASSSWDSRANVLTF
TRBV6-1	TRBJ2-1	CASSEYPGGLAGNEQFF
TRBV28	TRBJ2-7	CASSLMKTSGRYEQYF
TRBV6-2/TRBV6-3	TRBJ1-5	CASSYRGDQPRHF
TRBV27	TRBJ1-2	CASRANYGYTF